This TCR beta chain was obtained from a study of blood T cells in healthy people across ages. A second roughly 6 to 12 cycle PCR used barcoded and J-beta primers. TCRdb recomputed calls from the 5' RACE reads with MiXCR, one row per CDR3 protein. The data hold about 800,000 distinct CDR3 sequences, with around 45% observed a single time. Findings of the study overall: The unsorted PBMCs prevented any conclusive comparison of naive versus antigen-experienced cells.

On this clonotype itself: Its target is not known.

The CDR3 has 13 amino acids. The rearrangement links TRBV21-1 to TRBJ2-5. TRBV21-1 is a pseudogene segment. The sequenced sample was blood. The source of this sequence is a man at least 80 years old in good health. CDR3 residues: CASSKRSKETQYF. CDR3 coding DNA: TGTGCCAGCAGCAAGCGGTCAAAAGAGACCCAGTACTTC.